The 22 T cell receptor beta chains below were found in one sample sequenced in a study of blood T cells in healthy people across ages. The second PCR ran about 6 to 11 cycles with a sample-barcoded 5' primer and J-beta primers. Each CDR3 protein gets one entry after TCRdb re-called the 5' RACE reads with MiXCR. The table includes about 800,000 distinct CDR3 sequences, 20% to 30% detected once. A further study also used this sample, focusing on T cells of mothers and their children.

Source material: blood. These receptors originate from a boy aged 5-17 years in good health.

The V call is TRBV7-2, the J call TRBJ2-1; D may be TRBD1 (6 bases). This CDR3 comprises 21 residues. Deletions cut 1 base from V and 0 bases from J, with 25 bases between. Germline V gene lookup returns CDR1 SGHTA and CDR2 FQGNSA. For the CDR3, the DNA is TGTGCCAGCAGCTTAGGGGGACGGACAGACTTTAGGAACCCCTCCTACAATGAGCAGTTCTTC. This sequence encodes CASSLGGRTDFRNPSYNEQFF. The full variable domain, in which reference TRBV7-2 and TRBJ2-1 provide the parts outside the CDR3, is GAGVSQSPSNKVTEKGKDVELRCDPISGHTALYWYRQSLGQGLEFLIYFQGNSAPDKSGLPSDRFSAERTGGSVSTLTIQRTQQEDSAVYLCASSLGGRTDFRNPSYNEQFFGPGTRLTVL.

This clonotype has a handful of counts. J is TRBJ2-7 and V is TRBV7-9, with D possibly TRBD1 on 6 matching bases. Germline lookup yields CDR1 SEHNR and CDR2 FQNEAQ (reference sequence). The CDR3 length is 16 residues. V shed 3 bases and J shed 2 bases, with 17 bases lying between them. The CDR3: CASSFFRSTGTYEQYF. The CDR3 coding sequence is TGTGCCAGCAGCTTTTTCCGGAGCACAGGGACCTACGAGCAGTACTTC.

This clonotype has only a few counts. The V call is TRBV5-1, the J call TRBJ1-4; no reliable D call. Trimming cost V 4 bases and J 0 bases, with 10 bases left between them. There are 15 residues in the CDR3. Germline CDR1 SGHRS, CDR2 YFSETQ. CDR3 loop: CASSPRGSTNEKLFF. The CDR3 DNA is TGCGCCAGCAGCCCGAGAGGGTCAACTAATGAAAAACTGTTTTTT.

J is TRBJ2-7 and V is TRBV20-1; D is unclear. In germline, CDR1 is DFQATT, CDR2 SNEGSKA (reference sequence). This CDR3 is built from 15 residues. The CDR3 coding sequence is TGCGGTGTCACTAAGAAAGACTCCTGCTCTTACGAGCAGTACTTC. This codes for CGVTKKDSCSYEQYF.

V and J are TRBV6-5 and TRBJ2-5; 10 bases match TRBD2. Germline-derived CDR1 and CDR2 are MNHEY and SVGAGI. Trimming took 6 bases from V and 2 from J; bases not matched to a gene: 3. The CDR3 sequence is 14 residues long. The CDR3 reads CASRPGLAQETQYF. DNA for the CDR3: TGTGCCAGCAGACCGGGACTAGCGCAAGAGACCCAGTACTTC.

This clonotype showed up just a few times. The chain is built from TRBV7-2 and TRBJ2-4; weak D call: TRBD1 (5 bases). This CDR3 comprises 14 residues. CDR1 is SGHTA and CDR2 is FQGNSA in the germline V gene. Trimming shortened V by 1 base and J by 8 bases, and 12 bases separated the two germline ends. In nucleotides, the CDR3 is TGTGCCAGCAGCTTAGTCCAGGGCAGGGACATTCAGTACTTC. It translates to CASSLVQGRDIQYF.

This clonotype was recorded a few times. The chain employs TRBV7-6 and TRBJ1-2; 9 bases agree with TRBD1. Losses at the gene ends were 1 base for V and 8 bases for J; bases not matched to a gene: 8. Germline values: CDR1 SGHVS, CDR2 FNYEAQ. This CDR3 has 15 amino acids. The CDR3 sequence: CASSLGGRTGEGYTF. In nucleotides, the CDR3 is TGTGCCAGCAGCTTAGGGGGTCGGACAGGGGAAGGCTACACCTTC.

This clonotype has a count of ten or more. The genes are TRBV6-1 and TRBJ2-5, with 11 bases matching TRBD1. The J call may be faulty, since TRBJ2-7 better matches the DNA end. The CDR3 covers 12 residues. Germline V gives CDR1 MNHNS, CDR2 SASEGT. DNA for the CDR3: TGTGCCAGCGGGACAGGGGGCTACGAGCAGTACTTC. It is translated as CASGTGGYEQYF.

The chain uses TRBV7-2 and TRBJ2-3; no definite D call. CDR3 size: 13 residues. Trimming took off 4 bases at V and 2 bases at J, with 7 bases between the two ends. The germline V gene has CDR1 SGHTA and CDR2 FQGNSA. This CDR3 reads CASSSDATDTQYF. CDR3 nucleotides: TGTGCCAGCAGCTCGGACGCCACAGATACGCAGTATTTT. The variable domain in full, with the rest retrieved from reference TRBV7-2 and TRBJ2-3, is GAGVSQSPSNKVTEKGKDVELRCDPISGHTALYWYRQSLGQGLEFLIYFQGNSAPDKSGLPSDRFSAERTGGSVSTLTIQRTQQEDSAVYLCASSSDATDTQYFGPGTRLTVL.

The chain has TRBV3-1 and TRBJ2-5; 12 nucleotides align to TRBD1. The CDR3 contains 18 residues. The germline V gene has CDR1 LGHDT and CDR2 YNNKEL (reference sequence). V lost 2 bases, J lost 4 bases, and 11 bases stayed unmatched. DNA of the CDR3: TGTGCCAGCAGCCAATTCGAACCGGGACAGGGGGCTAGAGAGACCCAGTACTTC. Translation: CASSQFEPGQGARETQYF.

The chain recombines TRBV20-1 with TRBJ2-1, with D unresolved. V was clipped by 4 bases and J by 3 bases, with 10 bases between them. The CDR3 is 13 amino acids. Germline V gene data show CDR1 as DFQATT and CDR2 as SNEGSKA (reference sequence). CDR3 nucleotide sequence: TGCAGTGCTAACCTAGATGTCTACAATGAGCAGTTCTTC. This gives the protein CSANLDVYNEQFF.

A few counts support this clonotype. The chain recombines TRBV6-6 with TRBJ1-3; D is unresolved. Germline V gives CDR1 MNHNY, CDR2 SVGAGI (reference sequence). Trimming left V 7 bases short and J 6 bases short, with 7 bases between. This CDR3 has 11 amino acids. CDR3 protein: CASKRENTIYF. CDR3 bases: TGTGCCAGCAAGCGCGAAAACACCATATATTTT.

The chain recombines TRBV28 with TRBJ2-1; no definite D call. The CDR3 length is 12 residues. V gave up 5 bases and J gave up 4 bases, with 6 bases separating them. Looked up from germline, CDR1 is MDHEN and CDR2 is SYDVKM. For the CDR3, the DNA is TGTGCCAGCAGTACGAAATACAATGAGCAGTTCTTC. Protein: CASSTKYNEQFF.

This sequence joins TRBV4-2 and TRBJ2-2; TRBD2 matches 9 bases. J gave up 4 bases and V 0 bases, and 6 bases lay outside the gene matches. From germline, CDR1 is LGHNA and CDR2 YNFKEQ. This CDR3 is 17 amino acids long. The CDR3 sequence is CASSQDPSGRSTGELFF. The DNA of the CDR3 is TGTGCCAGCAGCCAAGACCCCAGCGGGAGGTCCACCGGGGAGCTGTTTTTT.

The CDR3 protein is CAWSIGQGGPYEQYF. The DNA for the CDR3 is TGTGCCTGGAGTATTGGACAGGGTGGGCCCTACGAGCAGTACTTC. This chain links TRBV30 with TRBJ2-7, with 8 bases fitting TRBD1. The CDR3 consists of 15 residues. J was trimmed by 2 bases and V by 2 bases; bases with no gene match: 8. CDR1 is GTSNPN, CDR2 SVGIG, per germline (reference sequence).

The CDR3 DNA reads TGCAGTGCTAGAGCCGGGACAGGGGGCTCGGGGACTGAAGCTTTCTTT. It specifies CSARAGTGGSGTEAFF. The chain combines TRBV20-1 with TRBJ1-1; 12 nucleotides line up with TRBD1. Per germline, CDR1 DFQATT and CDR2 SNEGSKA (reference sequence). Unmatched junction bases numbered 8, after V lost 1 base and J lost 5 bases. The CDR3 is 16 amino acids.

This clonotype was seen more than once but under ten times. The chain recombines TRBV6-6 with TRBJ2-3, with 7 bases that match TRBD2. Germline-derived CDR1 and CDR2 are MNHNY and SVGAGI (reference sequence). CDR3 size: 14 residues. With 6 bases clipped from V and 2 bases from J, the junction kept 5 bases outside the gene matches. The CDR3 reads CASSQSGITDTQYF. CDR3 nucleotides: TGTGCCAGCAGCCAAAGCGGGATCACAGATACGCAGTATTTT.

V and J are TRBV7-9 and TRBJ2-3, with 10 bases identical to TRBD2. This CDR3 is 16 amino acids long. V was pared by 0 bases and J by 6 bases, with 6 bases of the junction left unmatched. The V gene's germline CDR1 is SEHNR and CDR2 FQNEAQ (reference sequence). The CDR3 spells CASSLALAGSGDTQYF. Written as DNA, the CDR3 is TGTGCCAGCAGCTTAGCACTAGCGGGGAGTGGGGATACGCAGTATTTT.

There are a few counts of this clonotype. The chain employs TRBV29-1 and TRBJ1-4; D unresolved. CDR3 size: 13 residues. The V end lost 6 bases, the J end lost 6 bases, and 14 bases lay between the germline ends. Germline V gene sequence: CDR1 SQVTM, CDR2 ANQGSEA. The CDR3 is CSVRLVADEKLFF. The CDR3, as DNA: TGCAGCGTCCGCTTGGTCGCCGATGAAAAACTGTTTTTT.

The rearrangement links TRBV7-4 to TRBJ2-4; 7 bases match TRBD1. Per germline, CDR1 SGHVT and CDR2 SQSDAQ. Losses at the gene ends were 7 bases for V and 7 bases for J; bases not matched to a gene: 7. This CDR3 has 13 residues. The DNA for the CDR3 is TGTGCCAGCATCACCTCGGACAGGAACATTCAGTACTTC. Translated: CASITSDRNIQYF.

The rearrangement links TRBV5-1 to TRBJ2-7; D is possibly TRBD1 (6 bases). Germline CDR1 SGHRS, CDR2 YFSETQ. This CDR3 region has 13 residues. The ends were cut back, 3 bases at V and 6 bases at J, with 13 bases in the middle. The CDR3 sequence: CASSSNRETEQYF. The DNA for the CDR3 is TGCGCCAGCAGCTCCAACAGGGAAACCGAGCAGTACTTC.

This clonotype occurred a few times. The chain has TRBV10-3 and TRBJ2-3, with 8 bases fitting TRBD2. Trimming took 6 bases from V and 3 from J; bases not matched to a gene: 5. CDR3 length equals 14 residues. The germline gives CDR1 ENHRY, CDR2 SYGVKD. The CDR3 DNA reads TGTGCCATCAGCGGGACTAGTTCAACAGATACGCAGTATTTT. It codes for CAISGTSSTDTQYF.